This T cell receptor beta chain was captured by sequencing in a study of Graves' ophthalmopathy and Graves' hyperthyroidism. Study outcomes and limitations: Using 13 signatures, a model distinguished ophthalmopathy from stable hyperthyroidism, reaching about 85% sensitivity and approximately 84% specificity.

Between the trimmed V and J ends, which lost 4 bases and 4 bases, there was a span of 16 bases. Germline V CDR1 and CDR2: SEHNR, FQNEAQ (reference sequence). This CDR3 is 15 amino acids long. This clonotype occurred many times. Its target is unknown. Certain patients were not enrolled. These were patients with other autoimmune diseases, uncontrolled infections, pregnancy or lactation. Amplified material comprised TCR beta CDR3 regions derived from RNA transcripts. Second-round multiplex PCR followed a first-round RT-PCR using HTBI primers. TCRdb passed the multiplex PCR reads through MiXCR, listing each CDR3 protein once. The data contain about 210,000 distinct CDR3 sequences, roughly 29% of them singletons.

The genes are TRBV7-9 and TRBJ2-5, with D possibly being TRBD1 (6 bases). The receptor was isolated from a man aged 50-60 years with Graves' ophthalmopathy. The specimen sequenced was peripheral blood. For the CDR3, the DNA is TGTGCCAGCAGCTGGGACACTCCCGCGGGAGAGACCCAGTACTTC. This encodes CASSWDTPAGETQYF.